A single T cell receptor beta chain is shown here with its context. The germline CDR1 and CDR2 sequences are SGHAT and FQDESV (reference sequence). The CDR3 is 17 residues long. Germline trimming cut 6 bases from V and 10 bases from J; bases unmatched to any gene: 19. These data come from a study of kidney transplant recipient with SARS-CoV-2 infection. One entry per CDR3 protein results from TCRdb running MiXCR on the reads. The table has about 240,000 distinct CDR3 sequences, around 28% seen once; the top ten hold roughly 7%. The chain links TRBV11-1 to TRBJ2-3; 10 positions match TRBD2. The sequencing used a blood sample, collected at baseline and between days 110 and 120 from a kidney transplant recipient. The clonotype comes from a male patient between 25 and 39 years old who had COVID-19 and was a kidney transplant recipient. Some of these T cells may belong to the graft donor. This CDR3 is CASSLYPSGRALGAQYF. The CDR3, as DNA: TGTGCCAGCAGTTTGTACCCAAGCGGGAGGGCCTTAGGTGCGCAGTATTTT.